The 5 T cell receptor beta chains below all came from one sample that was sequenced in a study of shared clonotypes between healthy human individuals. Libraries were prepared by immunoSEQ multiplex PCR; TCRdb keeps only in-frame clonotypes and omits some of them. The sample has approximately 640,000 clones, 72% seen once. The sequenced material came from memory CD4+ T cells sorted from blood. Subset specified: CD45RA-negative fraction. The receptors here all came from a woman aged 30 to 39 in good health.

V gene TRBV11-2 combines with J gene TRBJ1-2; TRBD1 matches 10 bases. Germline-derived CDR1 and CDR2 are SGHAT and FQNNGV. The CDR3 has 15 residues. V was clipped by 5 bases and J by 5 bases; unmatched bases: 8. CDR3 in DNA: TGTGCCAGCAGCCAGTTAGGACAGGGGGGATATGGCTACACCTTC. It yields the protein CASSQLGQGGYGYTF.

CDR3 DNA sequence: TGTGCCAGCACCGATCGCAGGGGATCCTACGAGCAGTACTTC. This encodes CASTDRRGSYEQYF. The chain employs TRBV7-2 and TRBJ2-7; D possibly corresponds to TRBD1 (6 bases). CDR1 and CDR2 from the germline V gene are SGHTA and FQGNSA. This CDR3 has 14 amino acids. V lost 7 bases, J lost 1 base, and 14 bases lay in between.

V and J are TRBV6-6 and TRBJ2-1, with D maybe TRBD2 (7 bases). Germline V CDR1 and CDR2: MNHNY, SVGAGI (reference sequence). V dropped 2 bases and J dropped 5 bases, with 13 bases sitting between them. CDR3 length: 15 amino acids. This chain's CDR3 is CASSYRGGINNEQFF. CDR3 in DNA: TGTGCCAGCAGTTACAGGGGGGGGATTAACAATGAGCAGTTCTTC.

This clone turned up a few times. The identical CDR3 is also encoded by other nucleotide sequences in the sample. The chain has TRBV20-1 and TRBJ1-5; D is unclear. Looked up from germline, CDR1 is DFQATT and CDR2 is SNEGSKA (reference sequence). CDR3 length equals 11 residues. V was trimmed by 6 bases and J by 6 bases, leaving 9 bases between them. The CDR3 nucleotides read TGCAGTGCGCGTGGTGCTCAGCCCCAGCATTTT. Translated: CSARGAQPQHF.

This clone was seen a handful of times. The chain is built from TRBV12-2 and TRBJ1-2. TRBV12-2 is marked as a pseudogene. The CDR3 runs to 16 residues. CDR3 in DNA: TGTGCAAGTCGCTTAGTATCACCCCATGGGGACTATGGCTACACCTTC. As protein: CASRLVSPHGDYGYTF.